The rows below give T cell receptor beta chains drawn from one sample of a study of blood T cell repertoires in COVID-19. Repertoires were generated with immunoSEQ multiplex PCR, while TCRdb's copy carries only in-frame clones and drops some. The sample lists over 110,000 clones, approximately 87% seen once, with around 11% in the top ten. Input material: PBMCs or T cells enriched from blood (not recorded which). These receptors were obtained from a man between 60 and 75 years old who had recovered from COVID-19. The CDR3 runs from the conserved cysteine through the conserved F or W. Each record gives: V gene, D gene, clone size, J gene, CDR3 protein, CDR3 DNA. A D gene is named only where the DNA matches it firmly. Clone size is stated in some rows and not others, as once, few, many or a class when expanded.

v_call: TRBV19; d_call: TRBD1; clone_size: NA; j_call: TRBJ1-2; cdr3_aa: CASSHRGSKLSYGYTF; cdr3_nt: TGTGCCAGTAGTCACAGGGGGTCAAAGCTGAGCTATGGCTACACCTTC
v_call: TRBV5-1; d_call: NA; clone_size: NA; j_call: TRBJ2-1; cdr3_aa: CASSLGSGVSYNEQFF; cdr3_nt: TGCGCCAGCAGCTTGGGTTCGGGAGTATCCTACAATGAGCAGTTCTTC
v_call: TRBV18; d_call: TRBD2; clone_size: NA; j_call: TRBJ2-1; cdr3_aa: CASDPAGRGLSEQFF; cdr3_nt: TGTGCCAGCGACCCTGCGGGGCGGGGGTTGAGTGAGCAGTTCTTC
v_call: TRBV28; d_call: NA; clone_size: NA; j_call: TRBJ1-5; cdr3_aa: CASSWGRQPQHF; cdr3_nt: TGTGCCAGCAGTTGGGGGCGTCAGCCCCAGCATTTT
v_call: TRBV19; d_call: NA; clone_size: NA; j_call: TRBJ1-2; cdr3_aa: CASSIVQTANYGYTF; cdr3_nt: TGTGCCAGTAGTATAGTACAGACAGCGAACTATGGCTACACCTTC
v_call: TRBV6-5; d_call: TRBD1; clone_size: NA; j_call: TRBJ2-4; cdr3_aa: CASSYSNTRDRGIQYF; cdr3_nt: TGTGCCAGCAGTTACTCCAATACCCGGGACAGAGGCATTCAGTACTTC
v_call: TRBV2; d_call: TRBD2; clone_size: NA; j_call: TRBJ2-3; cdr3_aa: CASSAPGLAPTDTQYF; cdr3_nt: TGTGCCAGCAGCGCGCCGGGACTAGCGCCCACAGATACGCAGTATTTT
v_call: TRBV5-5; d_call: NA; clone_size: few; j_call: TRBJ2-3; cdr3_aa: CASSPVTDTQYF; cdr3_nt: TGTGCCAGCAGCCCGGTCACAGATACGCAGTATTTT
v_call: TRBV28; d_call: NA; clone_size: NA; j_call: TRBJ1-1; cdr3_aa: CASSSPGGKNTEAFF; cdr3_nt: TGTGCCAGCAGTTCCCCGGGTGGAAAAAACACTGAAGCTTTCTTT
v_call: TRBV7-8; d_call: NA; clone_size: NA; j_call: TRBJ1-1; cdr3_aa: CASSLLQGKAFF; cdr3_nt: TGTGCCAGCAGCTTGCTACAGGGAAAGGCTTTCTTT
v_call: TRBV20-1; d_call: NA; clone_size: NA; j_call: TRBJ1-2; cdr3_aa: CSVYRDYTF; cdr3_nt: TGCAGTGTCTACAGGGACTACACCTTC
v_call: TRBV24-1; d_call: NA; clone_size: once; j_call: TRBJ2-3; cdr3_aa: CATGQTDGTDTQYF; cdr3_nt: TGTGCCACCGGACAGACCGACGGTACAGATACGCAGTATTTT
v_call: TRBV3-1/TRBV3-2; d_call: NA; clone_size: few; j_call: TRBJ1-3; cdr3_aa: CASSQGAGGGNTIYF; cdr3_nt: TGTGCCAGCAGCCAGGGCGCAGGTGGAGGAAACACCATATATTTT
v_call: TRBV2; d_call: TRBD1; clone_size: NA; j_call: TRBJ1-2; cdr3_aa: CASREGTGGFYGYTF; cdr3_nt: TGTGCCAGCAGGGAAGGGACAGGGGGCTTCTATGGCTACACCTTC
v_call: TRBV5-1; d_call: TRBD2; clone_size: NA; j_call: TRBJ2-1; cdr3_aa: CASSLGGTSGHNEQFF; cdr3_nt: TGCGCCAGCAGCTTGGGGGGGACTAGTGGGCACAATGAGCAGTTCTTC
v_call: TRBV5-6; d_call: NA; clone_size: NA; j_call: TRBJ2-5; cdr3_aa: CASSLKGAGETQYF; cdr3_nt: TGTGCCAGCAGCTTAAAAGGGGCAGGGGAGACCCAGTACTTC
v_call: TRBV20-1; d_call: NA; clone_size: NA; j_call: TRBJ2-7; cdr3_aa: CSARERYEQYF; cdr3_nt: TGCAGTGCTAGGGAGAGGTACGAGCAGTACTTC
v_call: TRBV3-1/TRBV3-2; d_call: NA; clone_size: NA; j_call: TRBJ1-4; cdr3_aa: CASSPPGPANEKLFF; cdr3_nt: TGTGCCAGCAGCCCCCCAGGGCCGGCTAATGAAAAACTGTTTTTT
v_call: TRBV7-3; d_call: TRBD1; clone_size: NA; j_call: TRBJ2-1; cdr3_aa: CASSLGTEFYNEQFF; cdr3_nt: TGTGCCAGCAGCTTAGGGACAGAGTTCTACAATGAGCAGTTCTTC
v_call: TRBV25-1; d_call: TRBD2; clone_size: NA; j_call: TRBJ2-3; cdr3_aa: CASSESGGGPDTQYF; cdr3_nt: TGTGCCAGCAGTGAATCGGGGGGGGGCCCAGATACGCAGTATTTT
v_call: TRBV19; d_call: NA; clone_size: NA; j_call: TRBJ2-5; cdr3_aa: CASGRGTETQYF; cdr3_nt: TGTGCCAGTGGACGGGGAACGGAGACCCAGTACTTC
v_call: TRBV3-1/TRBV3-2; d_call: TRBD1; clone_size: NA; j_call: TRBJ2-2; cdr3_aa: CASSERGRNTGELFF; cdr3_nt: TGTGCCAGCAGTGAGAGGGGGCGGAACACCGGGGAGCTGTTTTTT
v_call: TRBV28; d_call: TRBD1; clone_size: NA; j_call: TRBJ2-3; cdr3_aa: CASSLPGQGADTDTQYF; cdr3_nt: TGTGCCAGCAGTCTCCCGGGACAGGGGGCAGACACAGATACGCAGTATTTT
v_call: TRBV4-2; d_call: TRBD2; clone_size: NA; j_call: TRBJ2-2; cdr3_aa: CASSQDLVGLAGPPDTGELFF; cdr3_nt: TGTGCCAGCAGCCAAGATCTCGTGGGACTAGCGGGACCTCCGGATACCGGGGAGCTGTTTTTT
v_call: TRBV5-1; d_call: NA; clone_size: NA; j_call: TRBJ1-2; cdr3_aa: CASSLGTHYTF; cdr3_nt: TGCGCCAGCAGCTTGGGGACACACTACACCTTC
v_call: TRBV5-6; d_call: NA; clone_size: NA; j_call: TRBJ1-6; cdr3_aa: CASSFVELSESPLHF; cdr3_nt: TGTGCCAGCAGCTTTGTGGAGTTATCGGAATCACCCCTCCACTTT
v_call: TRBV10-1; d_call: NA; clone_size: NA; j_call: TRBJ2-7; cdr3_aa: CASSRARDTEQYF; cdr3_nt: TGCGCCAGCAGTCGGGCCAGGGATACTGAGCAGTACTTC